This T cell receptor beta chain appears in the sequencing data of a study of cytomegalovirus exposure and HLA in healthy donors. General study findings and limits: In vitro work confirmed that a few CMV-associated chains recognize CMV antigens. Immune exposure was documented only through CMV serostatus. Despite most TCR sequences being rare, some public TCRs occurred in many donors.

The records omit this donor's CMV serostatus. It was with 60 Vbeta and 13 Jbeta primers that the PCR ran. TCRdb keeps only in-frame clones here, not all; method: immunoSEQ multiplex PCR. The sample yields approximately 40,000 clones, of which the top ten take up about 6.2%. Points on this clone: What it binds is unknown.

CDR1 GTSNPN and CDR2 SVGIG come from the germline V gene (reference sequence). The CDR3 contains 15 residues. Between the trimmed V and J ends, which lost 0 bases and 6 bases, there was a span of 15 bases. The rearrangement uses TRBV30 and TRBJ1-5; tentative D call: TRBD1 (6 bases). This clonotype originated in a human donor in good health. Sequenced sample: PBMCs. This chain's CDR3 is CAWSVRQGRGQPQHF. The CDR3 DNA follows: TGTGCCTGGAGTGTACGGCAGGGGAGGGGTCAGCCCCAGCATTTT.